Described below is a single T cell receptor (beta chain) sequence and its context. As processed by the authors: Amplification of reference gene primers provided the estimated nucleated cell counts. The repertoire was sequenced with immunoSEQ multiplex PCR; TCRdb's copy has only in-frame clones and lacks some. V, J and clone size reflect that table, while D and trimming were determined from the DNA. This table has about 110,000 clones, around 90% appearing once. The source of the sample is a study of blood T cell repertoires in COVID-19. Whole-study context: Acute-phase and convalescent COVID-19 samples originated in the United States, Italy and Spain.

This CDR3 has 14 residues. V was pared by 1 base and J by 0 bases, with 4 bases between. The germline CDR1 and CDR2 sequences are SEHNR and FQNEAQ (reference sequence). The chain has TRBV7-9 and TRBJ2-1; D is uncertain. This receptor was obtained from a human donor in a cohort sampled during active COVID-19. Sequencing used peripheral blood. CDR3 nucleotides: TGTGCCAGCAGCTTAGACACCTCCTACAATGAGCAGTTCTTC. Amino acid sequence: CASSLDTSYNEQFF.